A selection of T cell receptor beta chains follows, all from one sample in a study of T cell responses to AZD1222 COVID-19 vaccine. The table came from immunoSEQ multiplex PCR; TCRdb's copy has only in-frame clones and leaves some out. Among more than 120,000 clones, roughly nine tenths were seen once, and the ten largest hold 1.5% to 2%. Sample: peripheral blood, taken 28 days after the second AZD1222 dose. Receptors originate from an adult who received the AZD1222 COVID-19 vaccine. CDR3s include the opening cysteine and the closing phenylalanine or tryptophan. The D gene is left open where the match is weak. Not every row has a clone size; where given, it reads once, few, many or a size class.

TRBJ1-6	TRBV28	-	TRBD1	CASSLSRTGNSPLHF	TGTGCCAGCAGTTTATCCCGGACAGGGAATTCACCCCTCCACTTT
TRBJ2-1	TRBV28	-	-	CASSLTTHEQFF	TGTGCCAGCAGTTTAACAACCCATGAGCAGTTCTTC
TRBJ1-2	TRBV29-1	-	-	CSDGTHANYGYTF	TGCAGCGACGGGACTCATGCTAACTATGGCTACACCTTC
TRBJ1-2	TRBV5-1	-	-	CASSLRDRGYGYTF	TGCGCCAGCAGCTTGAGAGACAGAGGCTATGGCTACACCTTC
TRBJ2-2	TRBV30	once	-	CAWSVLIGPTGELFF	TGTGCCTGGAGTGTACTAATAGGTCCCACCGGGGAGCTGTTTTTT
TRBJ1-3	TRBV6-5	-	-	CASSYSGRSSGNTIYF	TGTGCCAGCAGTTACTCGGGGCGTAGCTCTGGAAACACCATATATTTT
TRBJ2-7	TRBV6-5	-	-	CASSRTSSYEQYF	TGTGCCAGCAGCCGAACTAGCTCCTACGAGCAGTACTTC
TRBJ2-7	TRBV4-3	once	-	CASSQEDSSAAFSYEQYF	TGCGCCAGCAGCCAAGAAGATAGTTCGGCAGCGTTTTCCTACGAGCAGTACTTC
TRBJ1-1	TRBV30	once	TRBD1	CAWSVSGGNTEAFF	TGTGCCTGGAGTGTATCAGGGGGGAACACTGAAGCTTTCTTT
TRBJ1-2	TRBV9	-	TRBD1	CASSVPGQGARGYTF	TGTGCCAGCAGCGTACCGGGACAGGGGGCGCGGGGCTACACCTTC
TRBJ1-4	TRBV19	-	-	CASRNMDAEKLFF	TGTGCCAGTAGAAATATGGACGCTGAAAAACTGTTTTTT
TRBJ2-1	TRBV4-1	-	TRBD1	CASSHLTGPSSYNEQFF	TGCGCCAGCAGCCACCTGACAGGGCCCTCTTCCTACAATGAGCAGTTCTTC
TRBJ1-6	TRBV5-5	-	TRBD1	CASSSPDRGVNSPLHF	TGTGCCAGCAGCTCCCCTGACAGGGGGGTTAATTCACCCCTCCACTTT
TRBJ2-1	TRBV7-2	-	TRBD2	CASSLGLGGGGNEQFF	TGTGCCAGCAGCCTGGGACTAGGGGGGGGAGGCAATGAGCAGTTCTTC
TRBJ2-2	TRBV30	-	-	CAWTVSTGELFF	TGTGCCTGGACTGTGTCGACCGGGGAGCTGTTTTTT
TRBJ1-2	TRBV4-1	-	TRBD1	CASSQGEQGADYYGYTF	TGCGCCAGCAGCCAAGGGGAACAGGGGGCTGACTACTATGGCTACACCTTC